These 10 T cell receptor beta chains originate from one sample sequenced in a study of control samples from healthy donors and cancer patients. Produced via immunoSEQ multiplex PCR; TCRdb's table is partial and in-frame only. Here the sample spans about 60,000 clones, roughly 85% being singletons. The sample consisted of blood. These receptors were obtained from a man aged 35 to 55 in good health.

V gene TRBV6-1 combines with J gene TRBJ2-2, with 7 positions matching TRBD2. Germline V CDR1 and CDR2: MNHNS, SASEGT. J gave up 5 bases and V 0 bases, and 9 bases lay outside the gene matches. This CDR3 has 17 residues. The CDR3 here is CASSEADRGRGTGELFF. The CDR3, as DNA: TGTGCCAGCAGTGAAGCGGATCGCGGGAGAGGGACCGGGGAGCTGTTTTTT.

There are a few counts of this clone. The chain links TRBV4-2 to TRBJ2-3, with D possibly being TRBD2 (6 bases). Trimming left V 8 bases short and J 4 bases short, with 22 bases between. CDR1 LGHNA and CDR2 YNFKEQ come from the germline V gene. CDR3 size: 16 residues. The CDR3 region is CASEGQWGETPDTQYF. The CDR3 nucleotides read TGTGCCAGCGAGGGGCAGTGGGGGGAGACCCCAGATACGCAGTATTTT.

The chain links TRBV9 to TRBJ2-7; D is uncertain. The CDR3 is 16 residues long. Germline assignment: CDR1 SGDLS and CDR2 YYNGEE. Trimming took off 0 bases at V and 1 base at J, with 14 bases between the two ends. CDR3 sequence reads: CASSVDDKGRSYEQYF. Written as DNA, the CDR3 is TGTGCCAGCAGCGTAGACGACAAAGGACGATCCTACGAGCAGTACTTC.

The chain uses TRBV5-4 and TRBJ2-2; 7 bases align to TRBD1. CDR1 is SGHNT, CDR2 YYREEE, per germline (reference sequence). Trimming removed 3 bases from V and 1 base from J; junction bases left unmatched: 6. This CDR3 is 16 amino acids long. The DNA of the CDR3 is TGTGCCAGCAGCTCCTACAGGGGCGTGAACACCGGGGAGCTGTTTTTT. This encodes CASSSYRGVNTGELFF.

J is TRBJ1-1 and V is TRBV12-3 or TRBV12-4, with 7 positions matching TRBD1. CDR3 length: 13 amino acids. V lost 6 bases and J lost 4; bases outside the gene matches: 5. The CDR3 DNA is TGTGCCAGCAGAAACAGGGGTGGCACTGAAGCTTTCTTT. This gives the protein CASRNRGGTEAFF.

Details on this clone: Sequence at one end of the junction differs from germline and may be a read error. The chain couples TRBV3-1 (or the pseudogene TRBV3-2) to TRBJ2-7; TRBD1 aligns across 9 bases. Looked up from germline, CDR1 is LGHDT and CDR2 is YNNKEL (reference sequence). This CDR3 is built from 13 residues. CDR3 DNA: TGTGCCAGCAGCCTTACAGGGGGCGTGGTTGGCGACTTC. Residues: CASSLTGGVVGDF.

The chain uses TRBV18 and TRBJ2-7; 9 bases line up with TRBD1. There are 16 residues in the CDR3. The V and J ends lost 2 bases and 1 base, in that order; junction bases with no gene match: 6. The germline V gene encodes CDR1 KGHSH and CDR2 LQKENI. The CDR3 protein is CASSPSGQGISYEQYF. For the CDR3, the DNA is TGTGCCAGCTCACCATCCGGACAGGGGATTTCCTACGAGCAGTACTTC.

The chain uses TRBV6-5 and TRBJ2-5; TRBD2 matches 12 bases. The CDR3 runs to 15 residues. In germline, CDR1 is MNHEY, CDR2 SVGAGI. V gave up 7 bases and J gave up 5 bases; unmatched junction bases: 8. CDR3: CASTSLAGGGETQYF. CDR3 nucleotide sequence: TGTGCCAGCACTTCACTAGCGGGGGGCGGGGAGACCCAGTACTTC.

This chain joins TRBV18 and TRBJ1-2; D gene ambiguous. Per germline, CDR1 KGHSH and CDR2 LQKENI. The germline V and J ends were trimmed by 3 bases and 7 bases, with 12 bases remaining between them. The CDR3 has 13 amino acids. CDR3 sequence reads: CASSPEGLSGYTF. Here the CDR3 DNA reads TGTGCCAGCTCACCCGAGGGTCTGTCTGGCTACACCTTC.

The CDR3 DNA is TGTGCCAGCAGCTCCGGAGACAGTGTCGATTCACCCCTCCACTTT. This gives the protein CASSSGDSVDSPLHF. This sequence joins TRBV5-8 and TRBJ1-6; D is perhaps TRBD1 (5 bases). In germline, CDR1 is SGHTS, CDR2 YDEGEE. CDR3 length: 15 amino acids. The germline V and J ends were trimmed by 3 bases and 8 bases, with 15 bases remaining between them.